The sequence of this T cell receptor (beta chain) was determined in a study of T cells after yellow fever vaccination (dated by TCRdb to between 2018 and 2021). At the level of the whole study: Libraries from fractions with low cell numbers were prepared with the SMART-Seq v4 Ultra Low Input RNA kit. To follow T-cell clones before and after both primary and booster YFV17D yellow fever vaccination, bulk TCR alpha and beta repertoires underwent longitudinal sequencing. Two healthy male donors, one aged 18 to 30 and one aged 30 to 40 years, made up the cohort. Bulk PBMC replicates and cell subsets were isolated from blood drawn at multiple timepoints before and after both primary and secondary immunization. General study outcomes and caveats: A small share of clonotypes occurred in both CD4 and CD8 compartments, likely arising from convergent recombination. Computational filtering was required because FACS-sorted repertoires could contain abundant contaminating clonotypes from the bulk population. The secondary T-cell response was found to be weaker but faster than the primary response, with a peak reached on day 5 rather than on day 15. Most clones expanded after primary vaccination were re-detected after the booster (96% of CD4 and roughly 85% of CD8), suggesting broad memory maintenance. The study included only a couple of donors, which limits how far the findings can be generalized.

Regarding this clonotype: Its recognized antigen is unknown. No base qualities exist here, and no much larger clone lies one base off it.

The meaning of the sample's treatment or condition label: live attenuated yellow fever vaccine strain. PBMCs were isolated from peripheral blood using a standard Ficoll-Paque protocol. Dynabeads CD4 and CD8 positive selection kits were used to isolate CD4 and CD8 T-cell fractions. TriZol was used to extract RNA from bulk PBMCs, CD4 and CD8 fractions, and dextramer-positive and dextramer-negative fractions. Sequencing was carried out with an Illumina NovaSeq 6000. TCR cDNA was synthesized by 5'RACE template switching, through which a universal primer site and unique molecular identifiers were introduced. cDNA synthesis was primed from both the TCR alpha and TCR beta constant segments. Two PCR steps were used to amplify libraries, with sample barcodes and sequencing adapters being added in the second step. Sequencing of libraries was performed on Illumina HiSeq 2500 (2x100 bp) or NovaSeq (2x150 bp). As for how the authors treated the data: Reads were demultiplexed and collapsed into UMI consensus sequences with MIGEC, and V(D)J alignment was performed with MiXCR. Vaccine-responding clonotypes were identified with edgeR using replicate PBMC samples, with FDR below 0.01 and a log2 fold change above 5 up to day 15 being required. Bulk clonotypes were assigned CD4 or CD8 identity according to which sequenced CD4 or CD8 repertoire held them at higher abundance. TCRdb reran the public reads through fastp at Q25 and MiXCR, keeping productive beta chains. Rows merge per CDR3 protein into single entries with the most common DNA and genes. The V and J calls, along with clone size, are taken from TCRdb and not from the paper's own processing. The sample table contains approximately 93,000 distinct CDR3 sequences; only one count was recorded for around 5.8% of them. The leading ten clones occupy just over 40% of the sample.

The germline V gene yields SGDLS for CDR1 and YYNGEE for CDR2. The junction shows trimming of 0 bases on V and 2 bases on J, plus 10 bases between the germline ends. The CDR3 starts with the cysteine, ends with the phenylalanine, and has 15 residues. Of the read, only the CDR3 DNA is kept; its 45 bases are in frame from base 1. The sequence links TRBV9 to TRBJ2-3; matching of 6 bases hints at TRBD1 as the D gene. The sequence came from a man aged 18-30 years who received the YFV17D yellow fever vaccine. The sequences come from CD8+ T cells sorted from PBMCs, collected 10 days after the yellow fever booster vaccination. The CDR3 has the sequence CASSVERGNTDTQYF. The nucleotides are TGTGCCAGCAGCGTAGAAAGGGGGAACACAGATACGCAGTATTTT.